Below are 5 T cell receptor beta chains sequenced from a single sample in a study of blood T cells in healthy people across ages. Primed by a sample-barcoded 5' primer and a J-beta primer mix, a second PCR proceeded for 7 to 11 cycles. One entry per CDR3 protein results from TCRdb running MiXCR on the 5' RACE reads. The sample lists fewer than 650,000 distinct CDR3 sequences; about 25% were seen once. These same data were also listed under a study on T cells of mothers and their children.

The specimen sequenced was blood. Receptors originate from a boy aged 2-9 years in good health.

The CDR3 spells CASRRAEVYNEQFF. CDR3 DNA: TGTGCCAGCAGAAGGGCGGAAGTCTACAATGAGCAGTTCTTC. The V call is TRBV6-6, the J call TRBJ2-1; no clear D gene. V dropped 6 bases and J dropped 3 bases, with 12 bases sitting between them. From germline, CDR1 is MNHNY and CDR2 SVGAGI (reference sequence). This CDR3 spans 14 amino acids.

The chain is built from TRBV20-1 and TRBJ2-1, with 10 bases lining up with TRBD1. The V gene end was trimmed by 4 bases and the J gene end by 8 bases; junction bases not matched to a gene: 11. Germline loops: CDR1 DFQATT, CDR2 SNEGSKA (reference sequence). CDR3 length: 15 amino acids. The CDR3 region is CSATSWDRGGYEQFF. CDR3 bases: TGCAGTGCTACCTCGTGGGACAGGGGCGGCTATGAGCAGTTCTTC.

The rearrangement joins TRBV6-5 to TRBJ2-5; 7 bases line up with TRBD2. J lost 2 bases, V lost 4 bases, and 4 bases had no gene match. There are 14 residues in the CDR3. The germline CDR1 and CDR2 sequences are MNHEY and SVGAGI. For the CDR3, the DNA is TGTGCCAGCAGTTTCGCGGGGGTTCAAGAGACCCAGTACTTC. Residues: CASSFAGVQETQYF.

J is TRBJ2-1 and V is TRBV20-1, with 7 nucleotides matching TRBD2. This CDR3 has 18 amino acids. The V and J ends lost 3 bases and 3 bases, in that order; junction bases with no gene match: 17. The germline gives CDR1 DFQATT, CDR2 SNEGSKA (reference sequence). In nucleotides, the CDR3 is TGCAGTGCTAGGGGCTTTATCTCTGGCGGGAGTTTCTACAATGAGCAGTTCTTC. Encoded protein: CSARGFISGGSFYNEQFF.

The J gene is TRBJ2-5, the V gene TRBV7-2; D is undetermined. The CDR3 has 15 residues. Trimming left V 4 bases short and J 2 bases short, with 14 bases between. CDR1 SGHTA and CDR2 FQGNSA come from the germline V gene. CDR3 sequence reads: CASSSGFRLQETQYF. CDR3 bases: TGTGCCAGCAGCTCAGGTTTCAGACTGCAAGAGACCCAGTACTTC.